The rows below give T cell receptor beta chains drawn from one sample of a study of T cell responses to AZD1222 COVID-19 vaccine. Measured with immunoSEQ multiplex PCR; TCRdb has only the in-frame clones, and not every one. Of about 150,000 clones in the sample, 87% were seen once. This specimen was peripheral blood, taken on day 0 of AZD1222 vaccination. The receptors were gathered from an adult in good health. CDR3s include the opening cysteine and the closing phenylalanine or tryptophan. D genes are given only for firm matches. Only part of the rows carry a size: once, few, many, or a class if the clone is expanded.

j_gene	d_gene	abundance	v_gene	CDR3aa	CDR3nt
TRBJ2-1	TRBD2	few	TRBV3-1/TRBV3-2	CASSQVSSGSLNEQFF	TGTGCCAGCAGCCAAGTTAGCAGCGGGAGTCTCAATGAGCAGTTCTTC
TRBJ2-2	NA	NA	TRBV4-1	CASSQDRAGSNTGELFF	TGCGCCAGCAGCCAAGATCGCGCGGGCTCGAACACCGGGGAGCTGTTTTTT
TRBJ1-2	TRBD1	NA	TRBV6-5	CASTGQGNYGYTF	TGTGCCAGCACCGGACAGGGAAACTATGGCTACACCTTC
TRBJ1-5	NA	NA	TRBV7-9	CASSLGEPQHF	TGTGCCAGCAGCTTAGGGGAGCCCCAGCATTTT
TRBJ2-7	NA	NA	TRBV4-1	CASSQDPGNPYEQYF	TGCGCCAGCAGCCAAGATCCCGGAAACCCCTACGAGCAGTACTTC
TRBJ1-5	NA	few	TRBV27	CASSLYGRENQPQHF	TGTGCCAGCAGTTTATACGGGCGGGAAAATCAGCCCCAGCATTTT
TRBJ2-1	NA	NA	TRBV11-3	CASSSGTGPINEQFF	TGTGCCAGCAGCTCAGGAACGGGTCCCATCAATGAGCAGTTCTTC
TRBJ2-5	TRBD1	NA	TRBV3-1/TRBV3-2	CASSQQTGGISETQYF	TGTGCCAGCAGCCAGCAGACAGGGGGTATCTCGGAGACCCAGTACTTC
TRBJ2-2	NA	NA	TRBV7-8	CACKGPLNTGELFF	TGTGCCTGCAAGGGTCCCTTGAACACCGGGGAGCTGTTTTTT
TRBJ2-2	NA	NA	TRBV7-3	CASSLQPGRTGELFF	TGTGCCAGCAGCCTTCAGCCGGGGAGGACCGGGGAGCTGTTTTTT
TRBJ2-7	NA	NA	TRBV27	CASSPSGGYEQYF	TGTGCCAGCAGCCCCTCTGGAGGCTACGAGCAGTACTTC
TRBJ2-7	NA	NA	TRBV5-6	CASSSSYEQYF	TGTGCCAGCAGCTCCTCCTACGAGCAGTACTTC
TRBJ1-2	NA	once	TRBV12-2	CASRLGEGIQYWGSSYGYTF	TGTGCAAGTCGCTTAGGGGAAGGGATACAGTATTGGGGGTCTAGCTATGGCTACACCTTC
TRBJ1-2	TRBD1	once	TRBV28	CASSLSPGQGTSGYTF	TGTGCCAGCAGTTTGTCCCCTGGACAGGGAACCTCTGGCTACACCTTC
TRBJ1-1	NA	NA	TRBV27	CASSLSGSATEAFF	TGTGCCAGCAGTTTATCGGGGTCGGCCACTGAAGCTTTCTTT
TRBJ2-2	TRBD1	NA	TRBV6-4	CASRRQGNTGELFF	TGTGCCAGCAGAAGACAGGGGAACACCGGGGAGCTGTTTTTT
TRBJ1-6	NA	NA	TRBV2	CASKGTYNSPLHF	TGTGCCAGCAAGGGGACCTATAATTCACCCCTCCACTTT
TRBJ2-2	NA	NA	TRBV10-1	CASSPGSFSGELFF	TGCGCCAGCAGTCCGGGCTCGTTTTCCGGGGAGCTGTTTTTT
TRBJ2-2	NA	once	TRBV19	CASRTGPNTGELFF	TGTGCCAGTAGGACAGGTCCGAACACCGGGGAGCTGTTTTTT
TRBJ1-2	TRBD1	NA	TRBV5-6	CASSLPGTGGIWGYTF	TGTGCCAGCAGCTTGCCCGGGACAGGGGGAATTTGGGGCTACACCTTC
TRBJ2-3	TRBD2	NA	TRBV7-6	CASSPSPPSGASTDTQYF	TGTGCCAGCAGCCCCTCACCCCCTAGCGGGGCTAGCACAGATACGCAGTATTTT
TRBJ2-7	NA	NA	TRBV13	CASSLAGSGLSSYEQYF	TGTGCCAGCAGCTTAGCCGGGTCGGGCCTGAGCTCCTACGAGCAGTACTTC
TRBJ2-7	TRBD2	NA	TRBV5-1	CASSPGLAGAYEQYF	TGCGCCAGCAGCCCGGGACTAGCGGGAGCCTACGAGCAGTACTTC
TRBJ2-5	TRBD1	NA	TRBV5-6	CASSGTGKETQYF	TGTGCCAGCAGCGGGACAGGGAAGGAGACCCAGTACTTC
TRBJ1-2	NA	NA	TRBV28	CASSFGDRTSYGYTF	TGTGCCAGCAGTTTTGGGGATAGGACGTCCTATGGCTACACCTTC
TRBJ2-1	NA	NA	TRBV25-1	CASSAGSPNEQFF	TGTGCCAGCAGTGCCGGGAGCCCCAATGAGCAGTTCTTC
TRBJ1-2	NA	NA	TRBV7-2	CALVPRGEWDGYTF	TGTGCCTTGGTCCCCAGGGGCGAATGGGATGGCTACACCTTC
TRBJ2-1	TRBD2	NA	TRBV27	CASSLWGSSGRARNEQFF	TGTGCCAGCAGTTTATGGGGGTCTAGCGGGAGGGCCAGGAATGAGCAGTTCTTC
TRBJ2-7	TRBD2	NA	TRBV19	CASTQGLAGNYEQYF	TGTGCCAGTACCCAGGGACTAGCGGGGAACTACGAGCAGTACTTC
TRBJ2-3	NA	NA	TRBV4-2	CASSQALEGEDTQYF	TGTGCCAGCAGCCAAGCTTTGGAGGGAGAAGATACGCAGTATTTT
TRBJ2-1	TRBD2	NA	TRBV28	CASLEGAGGPRAYNEQFF	TGTGCCAGCCTGGAAGGAGCGGGAGGGCCTCGGGCCTACAATGAGCAGTTCTTC